Below, 28 T cell receptor beta chains from the same sample are listed, as sequenced in a study of metastatic and nonmetastatic thyroid tumors. TCRdb used MiXCR to call clones anew from the PCR reads. The sample shows approximately 35,000 clones, 15% of them seen only once. Every patient underwent thyroid surgery untreated. The source material was blood. The receptors were sampled from a male donor with papillary thyroid cancer or a benign thyroid nodule (not recorded which). Some clones in this sample may be carry-over from other donors' samples.

This clone was observed many times. Within the sample, other DNA sequences also encode this same CDR3. The chain has TRBV3-1 and TRBJ2-5; D is uncertain. V lost 3 bases and J lost 5, with 4 bases in between. The CDR3 is made up of 11 amino acids. Looked up from germline, CDR1 is LGHDT and CDR2 is YNNKEL (reference sequence). This CDR3 reads CASSQRETQYF. CDR3 nucleotides: TGTGCCAGCAGCCAGAGGGAGACCCAGTACTTC.

This clone was detected ten times or more. The J gene is TRBJ2-1, the V gene TRBV5-8; D is unclear. The CDR3 is made up of 15 amino acids. Between the trimmed V and J ends, which lost 0 bases and 4 bases, there was a span of 11 bases. The germline V gene has CDR1 SGHTS and CDR2 YDEGEE. The CDR3 is CASSLGLAAYNEQFF. The DNA of the CDR3 is TGTGCCAGCAGCTTGGGTCTGGCAGCTTACAATGAGCAGTTCTTC.

The table lists this clone with many counts. The CDR3 DNA reads TGTGCCAGCAGCCAAGATAAGGGACAGGTGAACACTGAAGCTTTCTTT. This translates into CASSQDKGQVNTEAFF. The V and J genes are TRBV3-1 and TRBJ1-1, with 8 positions matching TRBD1. This CDR3 has 16 amino acids. Losses at the gene ends were 0 bases for V and 0 bases for J; bases not matched to a gene: 3. Germline-derived CDR1 and CDR2 are LGHDT and YNNKEL (reference sequence).

The chain has TRBV4-1 and TRBJ2-7; TRBD2 matches at 7 bases. The germline gives CDR1 MGHRA, CDR2 YSYEKL. The V gene end was trimmed by 3 bases and the J gene end by 0 bases; junction bases not matched to a gene: 5. The CDR3 spans 15 residues. The chain's CDR3 is CASSHGWGGSYEQYF. CDR3 in DNA: TGCGCCAGCAGCCACGGTTGGGGGGGCTCCTACGAGCAGTACTTC.

Concerning this clone: A much larger clone lies a single base off, so this may be a read error. J is TRBJ2-3 and V is TRBV19; 8 bases fit TRBD2. The CDR3 has 17 amino acids. Germline V gives CDR1 LNHDA, CDR2 SQIVND (reference sequence). CDR3 nucleotide sequence: TGTGCCAGTAGTATAGACCCGACTAGCGACTACTACAATGAGCAGCTCTTC. Protein sequence: CASSIDPTSDYYNEQLF.

This clone was picked up many times. V usage is TRBV19 and J usage is TRBJ1-5; no reliable D call. Germline values: CDR1 LNHDA, CDR2 SQIVND (reference sequence). The V and J ends lost 5 bases and 0 bases respectively, with 17 bases between them. CDR3 size: 17 residues. This CDR3 is CASSAGLDYLSNQPQHF. The CDR3 region has the DNA TGTGCCAGTAGTGCCGGACTAGACTACCTTAGCAATCAGCCCCAGCATTTT.

This clone appeared a single time. One junction end disagrees with the germline gene, perhaps due to a read error. The chain uses TRBV5-1 and TRBJ2-1; D is uncertain. Germline CDR1 reads SGHRS; CDR2 reads YFSETQ. This CDR3 comprises 14 residues. The CDR3 sequence: CASSLIGLVNGQFF. CDR3 DNA: TGCGCCAGCAGCTTGATCGGGCTAGTTAATGGGCAGTTCTTC.

This clone was seen ten or more times. This chain connects TRBV7-2 to TRBJ2-7; the D is unclear. The CDR3 length is 14 residues. Trimming shortened V by 7 bases and J by 0 bases, and 13 bases separated the two germline ends. Germline CDR1 reads SGHTA; CDR2 reads FQGNSA. The CDR3 DNA sequence: TGTGCCAGCAATAGCCGGGCCACCTCCTACGAGCAGTACTTC. Protein product: CASNSRATSYEQYF. The whole variable domain, filled in from reference TRBV7-2 and TRBJ2-7, reads GAGVSQSPSNKVTEKGKDVELRCDPISGHTALYWYRQSLGQGLEFLIYFQGNSAPDKSGLPSDRFSAERTGGSVSTLTIQRTQQEDSAVYLCASNSRATSYEQYFGPGTRLTVT.

Ten or more counts support this clone. J is TRBJ1-4 and V is TRBV12-3 or TRBV12-4, with TRBD1 as a possible D gene (5 bases). Trimming left V 4 bases short and J 3 bases short, with 12 bases between. The CDR3 is 15 residues long. The CDR3 DNA is TGTGCCAGCAGTTGGGACGGCCCAGCTAATGAAAAACTGTTTTTT. It encodes CASSWDGPANEKLFF.

This clone was recorded at least ten times. The rearrangement uses TRBV28 and TRBJ1-2; no firm D call. V was pared by 5 bases and J by 4 bases, with 14 bases between. CDR3 length: 14 residues. Per germline, CDR1 MDHEN and CDR2 SYDVKM. CDR3 sequence reads: CASSILGGLYGYTF. The DNA for the CDR3 is TGTGCCAGCAGTATACTTGGCGGTCTCTATGGCTACACCTTC.

There are many counts of this clone. The chain uses TRBV3-1 and TRBJ2-1; D remains ambiguous. Germline V lookup: CDR1 LGHDT, CDR2 YNNKEL (reference sequence). V lost 0 bases and J 6 bases, leaving 3 bases between the germline ends. The CDR3 is 12 residues long. This CDR3 is CASSQEGNEQFF. The CDR3 nucleotides are TGTGCCAGCAGCCAAGAGGGCAATGAGCAGTTCTTC.

A remark on this clone: Compared with germline, one end of the junction differs, possibly owing to a read error. CDR3 sequence reads: CASIRTMGQGSGSNVLTF. CDR3 nucleotide sequence: TGTGCCAGTATCCGGACGATGGGACAGGGTTCTGGGTCCAACGTCCTGACTTTC. The genes are TRBV19 and TRBJ2-6, with 9 bases aligning to TRBD1. The CDR3 is made up of 18 amino acids. The germline gives CDR1 LNHDA, CDR2 SQIVND (reference sequence).

The CDR3 loop reads CASSNQGMAYEQYF. CDR3 coding DNA: TGTGCCAGCAGTAACCAGGGGATGGCCTACGAGCAGTACTTC. The V gene is TRBV27, the J gene TRBJ2-7; D is perhaps TRBD1 (6 bases). This CDR3 contains 14 residues. Trimming took 5 bases from V and 2 from J, leaving 13 bases between them. Germline CDR1 is MNHEY and CDR2 is SMNVEV (reference sequence).

In its sample, this clone was seen many times. V gene TRBV20-1 combines with J gene TRBJ2-1; tentatively, D is TRBD2 (6 bases). The CDR3 runs 14 residues. V was pared by 6 bases and J by 5 bases, with 17 bases between. CDR1 and CDR2 from the germline V gene are DFQATT and SNEGSKA (reference sequence). Here the CDR3 reads CSAPRIAENNEQFF. The CDR3 DNA reads TGCAGTGCCCCCAGAATAGCGGAGAACAATGAGCAGTTCTTC.

Ten or more counts support this clone. This chain joins TRBV7-9 and TRBJ2-3; the match to TRBD1 covers 7 bases. The CDR3 is 13 residues long. Germline V gives CDR1 SEHNR, CDR2 FQNEAQ (reference sequence). The junction had 10 bases not matched to a gene; V was cut back by 4 bases and J by 12 bases. CDR3 loop: CASSYNRGPGQYF. The CDR3 nucleotides are TGTGCCAGCAGCTACAACAGGGGTCCGGGTCAGTATTTT.

This clone has ten or more counts. The rearrangement joins TRBV4-2 to TRBJ1-1; D gene unclear. Per the germline V gene, CDR1 is LGHNA and CDR2 is YNFKEQ. The CDR3 has 11 residues. The V and J ends lost 1 base and 5 bases respectively, with 2 bases between them. CDR3 amino acids: CASSQGTEAFF. The CDR3 DNA is TGTGCCAGCAGCCAAGGAACTGAAGCTTTCTTT.

Many counts were recorded for this clone. The genes are TRBV10-3 and TRBJ2-1; the match to TRBD2 covers 12 bases. The CDR3 has 15 residues. With 10 bases clipped from V and 6 bases from J, the junction kept 10 bases outside the gene matches. The germline V gene has CDR1 ENHRY and CDR2 SYGVKD. In DNA form, the CDR3 reads TGTGCCACGACTAGCGGGAGCGACGCCTTCAATGAGCAGTTCTTC. The encoded protein is CATTSGSDAFNEQFF.

This clone was recorded at least ten times. This chain joins TRBV20-1 and TRBJ2-5, with TRBD2 matching over 10 bases. The germline V gene has CDR1 DFQATT and CDR2 SNEGSKA (reference sequence). The length of the CDR3 is 14 residues. The V segment lost 2 bases and the J segment 5 bases; nucleotides outside the gene matches: 5. Here the CDR3 reads CSARSAGGPETQYF. In nucleotides, the CDR3 is TGCAGTGCTAGATCAGCGGGAGGGCCCGAGACCCAGTACTTC.

The rearrangement uses TRBV7-9 and TRBJ1-3; no clear D. V was pared by 9 bases and J by 5 bases, with 14 bases between. The CDR3 spans 13 residues. The germline CDR1 and CDR2 sequences are SEHNR and FQNEAQ (reference sequence). Written as DNA, the CDR3 is TGTGCCAGTAGAAACAGTAGTAGAAACACCATATATTTT. It encodes CASRNSSRNTIYF. The variable domain in full, with the rest retrieved from reference TRBV7-9 and TRBJ1-3, is DTGVSQNPRHKITKRGQNVTFRCDPISEHNRLYWYRQTLGQGPEFLTYFQNEAQLEKSRLLSDRFSAERPKGSFSTLEIQRTEQGDSAMYLCASRNSSRNTIYFGEGSWLTVV.

This clone has at least ten counts. The chain recombines TRBV27 with TRBJ1-4; a weak D match, TRBD1 (5 bases). The germline V gene has CDR1 MNHEY and CDR2 SMNVEV (reference sequence). The length of the CDR3 is 15 residues. Deletions cut 7 bases from V and 2 bases from J, with 14 bases between. The chain's CDR3 is CASKKGKRTNEKLFF. The CDR3 DNA follows: TGTGCCAGCAAGAAGGGGAAAAGGACTAATGAAAAACTGTTTTTT.

Notes on this clone: Since a much larger clone is just one base distant, this may be a read error. Different DNA sequences within this sample yield the same CDR3. This chain links TRBV11-2 with TRBJ2-3; 7 bases match TRBD2. Germline values: CDR1 SGHAT, CDR2 FQNNGV. The ends lost 3 bases at V and 1 base at J; junction bases unmatched: 13. CDR3 length: 18 amino acids. DNA of the CDR3: TGTGCCAGCAGCTTCTCGGTTGGGGGGGGAGGAGGCACAGATACGCAGTATTTT. It is translated as CASSFSVGGGGGTDTQYF.

This clone was counted ten times or more. This rearrangement joins TRBV20-1 to TRBJ2-5; unclear D gene. V lost 0 bases, J lost 5 bases, and 16 bases lay in between. Looked up from germline, CDR1 is DFQATT and CDR2 is SNEGSKA (reference sequence). The CDR3 extends over 15 amino acids. CDR3 coding DNA: TGCAGTGCTAGAGATGAGTTTAGTAGTTCGGAGACCCAGTACTTC. It is translated as CSARDEFSSSETQYF.

This clone occurred many times. The CDR3 spells CASINGGQPYGYTF. The CDR3 DNA sequence: TGTGCCAGCATTAATGGGGGCCAGCCTTATGGCTACACCTTC. The rearrangement uses TRBV28 and TRBJ1-2, with D possibly being TRBD1 (6 bases). Trimming removed 7 bases from V and 5 bases from J, with 17 bases in between. The CDR3 has 14 residues. The germline V gene has CDR1 MDHEN and CDR2 SYDVKM.

This clone was counted at least ten times. The gene calls are TRBV20-1 and TRBJ1-2; D gene uncertain. The V end was cut by 6 bases, the J end by 8 bases, with 16 bases between. CDR3 length: 12 amino acids. Germline-derived CDR1 and CDR2 are DFQATT and SNEGSKA (reference sequence). The CDR3 loop is CSARTNMGGYTF. In nucleotides, the CDR3 is TGCAGTGCGAGAACCAATATGGGCGGCTACACCTTC.

This clone was seen many times. V gene TRBV7-8 combines with J gene TRBJ1-5; 10 bases match TRBD1. J lost 2 bases, V lost 4 bases, and 5 bases had no gene match. Germline loops: CDR1 SGHVS, CDR2 FQNEAQ. The CDR3 is made up of 16 amino acids. The chain's CDR3 is CASSSGQGGGNQPQHF. As DNA, the CDR3 is TGTGCCAGCAGCTCTGGACAGGGGGGTGGCAATCAGCCCCAGCATTTT.

This clone was detected a few times. This chain connects TRBV3-1 to TRBJ2-6; tentatively, D is TRBD1 or TRBD2 (5 bases each). Per the germline V gene, CDR1 is LGHDT and CDR2 is YNNKEL (reference sequence). Trimming cost V 2 bases and J 3 bases, with 17 bases left between them. The CDR3 sequence is 18 residues long. The CDR3 loop reads CASSQIVTEGLGANVLTF. The CDR3 bases are TGTGCCAGCAGCCAAATCGTGACCGAGGGGCTTGGGGCCAACGTCCTGACTTTC.

This clone was found many times. J is TRBJ2-2 and V is TRBV15; no definite D call. The CDR3 runs 15 residues. The germline V gene encodes CDR1 LNHNV and CDR2 YYDKDF (reference sequence). The ends were cut back, 5 bases at V and 1 base at J, with 11 bases in the middle. The CDR3 DNA follows: TGTGCCACCAGCCGGTCTTCCCAGAACACCGGGGAGCTGTTTTTT. Translating it yields CATSRSSQNTGELFF.

The chain combines TRBV2 with TRBJ1-6, with D uncertain. The CDR3 is 13 residues long. Deletions cut 5 bases from V and 6 bases from J, with 8 bases between. Germline V gene lookup returns CDR1 SNHLY and CDR2 FYNNEI. Written as DNA, the CDR3 is TGTGCCAGCAGTTTCGGGGTTAATTCACCCCTCCACTTT. It is translated as CASSFGVNSPLHF.